This T cell receptor (beta chain) was identified in a study of cytomegalovirus exposure and HLA in healthy donors. Across the whole study: Researchers previously reported finding fewer than 140 million unique TCR beta sequences from roughly 200 million T cells.

60 Vbeta and 13 Jbeta primers were used in PCR. Method: immunoSEQ multiplex PCR; TCRdb's copy keeps in-frame clones and lacks some. The profile covers some 150,000 clones, with around three fifths appearing a single time and roughly 3.1% taken by the ten largest. The germline CDR1 and CDR2 sequences are SGHRS and YFSETQ. The V end was cut by 2 bases, the J end by 7 bases, with 18 bases between. The CDR3 sequence is 16 residues long. The chain combines TRBV5-1 with TRBJ2-2, with D possibly TRBD2 on 6 matching bases. The clonotype originates from a woman in her thirties in good health and CMV-seropositive. Sequencing used PBMCs. The CDR3 nucleotides read TGCGCCAGCAGCTTACTCGGGACCCGGGAGATCGGGGAGCTGTTTTTT. Translation: CASSLLGTREIGELFF. The full variable domain, its missing parts supplied by reference TRBV5-1 and TRBJ2-2, is KAGVTQTPRYLIKTRGQQVTLSCSPISGHRSVSWYQQTPGQGLQFLFEYFSETQRNKGNFPGRFSGRQFSNSRSEMNVSTLELGDSALYLCASSLLGTREIGELFFGEGSRLTVL.